This TCR beta chain comes out of a study of T-cell reconstitution after alpha-beta-depleted transplantation in children. The CDR3 has 17 amino acids. Per the germline V gene, CDR1 is ENHRY and CDR2 is SYGVKD. V lost 7 bases to trimming and J lost 0 bases; unmatched junction nucleotides: 14. As it was prepared, the TCRbeta library received unique molecular identifiers. MiXCR, run by TCRdb on the PCR reads, gives a single entry per CDR3 protein. The sample yields about 480,000 distinct CDR3 sequences, 9.5% to 15% seen once. This chain links TRBV10-3 with TRBJ2-5; 7 nucleotides align to TRBD2. This sample comprised PBMCs from the stem cell graft donor, obtained from the stem cell graft. The sequence was obtained from a human donor who donated a stem cell graft to a child with combined immunodeficiency. Here the CDR3 DNA reads TGTGCCATCACCCTTCCGCTAGCGGTACAGTACCAAGAGACCCAGTACTTC. It yields the protein CAITLPLAVQYQETQYF.